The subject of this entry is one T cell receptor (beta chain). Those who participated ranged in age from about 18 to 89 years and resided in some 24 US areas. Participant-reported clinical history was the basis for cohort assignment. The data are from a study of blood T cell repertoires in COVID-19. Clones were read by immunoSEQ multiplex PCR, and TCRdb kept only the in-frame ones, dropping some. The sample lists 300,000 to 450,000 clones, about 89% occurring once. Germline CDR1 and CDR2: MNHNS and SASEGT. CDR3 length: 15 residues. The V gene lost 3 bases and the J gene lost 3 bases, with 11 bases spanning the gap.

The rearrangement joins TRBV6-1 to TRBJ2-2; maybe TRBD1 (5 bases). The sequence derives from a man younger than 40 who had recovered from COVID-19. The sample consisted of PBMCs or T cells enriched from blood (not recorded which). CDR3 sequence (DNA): TGTGCCAGCAGTGACAGGGCTTGGGACACCGGGGAGCTGTTTTTT. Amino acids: CASSDRAWDTGELFF.